This T cell receptor (beta chain) was documented in a study of cytomegalovirus exposure and HLA in healthy donors. Overall study context: It was reported in a later analysis that the approximately 120 validation repertoires used the same platform as the approximately 600 first-cohort repertoires. Study results and limitations: First-cohort TCR clusters tended to co-occur in the approximately 110 validation repertoires, a later analysis found. The study recorded 150 to 200 TCR beta chains that were cytomegalovirus-associated.

Profiled with immunoSEQ multiplex PCR; TCRdb holds only in-frame clones, not every one. The sample records roughly 200,000 clones, around 80% being singletons. The CDR3 runs 15 residues. CDR1 and CDR2 (germline): SGHRS, YFSETQ. V shed 1 base and J shed 1 base, with 11 bases lying between them. A single count supports this clone. As yet, its antigen is unknown. The donors were in the approximately 130-subject validation cohort; that cohort was separate from the roughly 680-subject first cohort. V and J are TRBV5-1 and TRBJ1-1, with D possibly being TRBD1 (6 bases). The sequence was collected from a woman in her twenties or thirties in good health and CMV-seronegative. Sequenced input: PBMCs. CDR3 protein: CASSLRAGANTEAFF. The CDR3 DNA reads as TGCGCCAGCAGCTTGCGTGCGGGGGCGAACACTGAAGCTTTCTTT. Full variable domain (rest looked up from reference TRBV5-1 and TRBJ1-1): KAGVTQTPRYLIKTRGQQVTLSCSPISGHRSVSWYQQTPGQGLQFLFEYFSETQRNKGNFPGRFSGRQFSNSRSEMNVSTLELGDSALYLCASSLRAGANTEAFFGQGTRLTVV.